The rows below give T cell receptor beta chains drawn from one sample of a study of neurological immune-mediated disorders. From the 5' RACE reads, TCRdb called clonotypes with MiXCR, one entry per CDR3 protein. The sample consists of more than 50,000 distinct CDR3 sequences, approximately 5.2% of them appearing once. The sample was PBMCs. The receptors come from a woman in her 30s with multiple sclerosis. Each CDR3 is given with its conserved first and last residue. D genes are given only for firm matches. Rows give clone size only sometimes, using once, few, many, or a class for an expanded clone.

clone_size: .; j_call: TRBJ2-3; d_call: .; v_call: TRBV5-1; cdr3_nt: TGCGCCACTTCCCCCACAGTGGGACGCACAGATACGCAGTATTTT; cdr3_aa: CATSPTVGRTDTQYF
clone_size: many; j_call: TRBJ2-7; d_call: .; v_call: TRBV20-1; cdr3_nt: TGCAGTGCTGGACCCGTCTACGAGCAGTACTTC; cdr3_aa: CSAGPVYEQYF
clone_size: many; j_call: TRBJ2-7; d_call: .; v_call: TRBV11-1; cdr3_nt: TGTGCCAGCAGCTCCGGGATGGCGGGGAGCGACGAGCAGTACTTC; cdr3_aa: CASSSGMAGSDEQYF
clone_size: few; j_call: TRBJ1-2; d_call: .; v_call: TRBV5-1; cdr3_nt: TGCGCCAGCAGCTTGGGCTATGGCTACACCTTC; cdr3_aa: CASSLGYGYTF
clone_size: .; j_call: TRBJ2-7; d_call: .; v_call: TRBV7-2; cdr3_nt: TGTGCCAGCAGCTCCTGGAGACGCTACGAGCAGTACTTC; cdr3_aa: CASSSWRRYEQYF
clone_size: many; j_call: TRBJ2-7; d_call: TRBD1; v_call: TRBV20-1; cdr3_nt: TGCAGTGCGACCCGACAGGGCTACGAGCAGTACTTC; cdr3_aa: CSATRQGYEQYF
clone_size: many; j_call: TRBJ2-1; d_call: .; v_call: TRBV5-1; cdr3_nt: TGCGCCAGCAGCTTGGAATCCGCGGACAGATACAATGAGCAGTTCTTC; cdr3_aa: CASSLESADRYNEQFF
clone_size: medium-sized; j_call: TRBJ2-5; d_call: .; v_call: TRBV20-1; cdr3_nt: TGCAGTGCTAGTGTCGCAGGGCGCAGAGAGACCCAGTACTTC; cdr3_aa: CSASVAGRRETQYF
clone_size: .; j_call: TRBJ2-2; d_call: .; v_call: TRBV12-3/TRBV12-4; cdr3_nt: .; cdr3_aa: CASSFGNGELFF
clone_size: many; j_call: TRBJ2-5; d_call: TRBD1; v_call: TRBV20-1; cdr3_nt: TGCAGTGCATCGAAATACGGGACAGCACAAGAGACCCAGTACTTC; cdr3_aa: CSASKYGTAQETQYF
clone_size: .; j_call: TRBJ1-5; d_call: .; v_call: TRBV5-5; cdr3_nt: TGTGCCAGCAGCTTCACAAACCCCAATTTGAGTAATCAGCCCCAGAATTTT; cdr3_aa: CASSFTNPNLSNQPQNF
clone_size: .; j_call: TRBJ1-3; d_call: .; v_call: TRBV7-8; cdr3_nt: TGTGCCAGCAGCGCCAGCCGGGTCCCTAAAGGGACCTTTTCAACTGGAAACACCATATATTTT; cdr3_aa: CASSASRVPKGTFSTGNTIYF
clone_size: .; j_call: TRBJ1-4; d_call: .; v_call: TRBV6-5; cdr3_nt: TGTGCCAGCAGTTACGGGGATGCAAGGCGGGGTGAAAAACTGTTTTTT; cdr3_aa: CASSYGDARRGEKLFF
clone_size: many; j_call: TRBJ2-3; d_call: TRBD1; v_call: TRBV7-9; cdr3_nt: TGTGCCAGCAGCTCCTCGGACAGGTCGGATACGCAGTATTTT; cdr3_aa: CASSSSDRSDTQYF
clone_size: many; j_call: TRBJ2-3; d_call: .; v_call: TRBV7-9; cdr3_nt: TGTGCCAGCAGCCTCCTTGAACTCACGGATACGCAGTATTTT; cdr3_aa: CASSLLELTDTQYF
clone_size: many; j_call: TRBJ1-1; d_call: .; v_call: TRBV3-1; cdr3_nt: TGTGCCAGCAGCCAGGGGTTTGAAGCTTTCTTT; cdr3_aa: CASSQGFEAFF
clone_size: .; j_call: TRBJ1-2; d_call: .; v_call: TRBV9; cdr3_nt: TGTGCCAGCAGCGATCAGGGTACGGGGGATGGCTACACCTTC; cdr3_aa: CASSDQGTGDGYTF
clone_size: few; j_call: TRBJ1-1; d_call: TRBD1; v_call: TRBV27; cdr3_nt: TGTGCCAGTAAGCCGGGACAGGGGCTTCTGACTGAAGCTTTCTTT; cdr3_aa: CASKPGQGLLTEAFF
clone_size: .; j_call: TRBJ2-1; d_call: TRBD2; v_call: TRBV14; cdr3_nt: TGTGCCAGCAGCCATACGGGGGGCTCCTACAATGAGCAGTTCTTC; cdr3_aa: CASSHTGGSYNEQFF
clone_size: few; j_call: TRBJ2-5; d_call: .; v_call: TRBV5-8; cdr3_nt: TGTGCCAGCAGCTTGGGACAGGGAGGGCAAGAGACCCAGTACTTC; cdr3_aa: CASSLGQGGQETQYF
clone_size: few; j_call: TRBJ1-5; d_call: TRBD1; v_call: TRBV27; cdr3_nt: TGTGCCAGCAGTGACCCCGGACAGGGAGGGCAGCCCCAGAATTTT; cdr3_aa: CASSDPGQGGQPQNF
clone_size: few; j_call: TRBJ1-5; d_call: .; v_call: TRBV5-1; cdr3_nt: TGCGCCAGCAGCTTGGGGGGGAGTCCTCAGCCCCAGAATTTT; cdr3_aa: CASSLGGSPQPQNF
clone_size: many; j_call: TRBJ1-2; d_call: .; v_call: TRBV7-9; cdr3_nt: TGTGCCAGCAGCTTATGGAGGGACTTACCCAACTATGGCTACACCTTC; cdr3_aa: CASSLWRDLPNYGYTF
clone_size: few; j_call: TRBJ1-2; d_call: .; v_call: TRBV6-5; cdr3_nt: TGTGCCAGCAGGAGGGACCAATCGGGTGATGGCTACACCTTC; cdr3_aa: CASRRDQSGDGYTF
clone_size: many; j_call: TRBJ2-1; d_call: TRBD2; v_call: TRBV25-1; cdr3_nt: TGTGCCAGCAGTGAAGCCGCCTTTTCAAGCGGGGCCTCCTACAATGAGCAGTTCTTC; cdr3_aa: CASSEAAFSSGASYNEQFF
clone_size: medium-sized; j_call: TRBJ2-7; d_call: TRBD1; v_call: TRBV3-1; cdr3_nt: TGTGCCAGCAGCCCCGGGACAGGGGGTTTCTACGAGCAGTACTTC; cdr3_aa: CASSPGTGGFYEQYF